The 7 T cell receptor beta chains below all came from one sample that was sequenced in a study of glioma-infiltrating T cells after dendritic cell vaccination (dated by TCRdb to 2015 to 2016). The time point label, as the study defines it: after dendritic cell vaccination, including at tumor progression/relapse. Library preparation was by the immunoSEQ multiplex PCR assay. As stored in TCRdb, this immuneACCESS dataset retains in-frame rearrangements with V and J assigned. A fraction of the clones does not appear; measured against another copy, unresolved V genes explain less than half of the discrepancy, and the remainder lacks a known reason. The sample data list tens of thousands of clones, and around four fifths of these were observed just once. In total, the top ten clones hold 6% to 8% of the sample. The sequencing used blood, collected after dendritic cell vaccination. The receptors here all came from a human donor with glioblastoma.

The V gene is TRBV7-6, the J gene TRBJ1-4; 7 bases are a match to TRBD1. Trimming cost V 2 bases and J 5 bases; bases outside gene matches: 5. Germline CDR1 reads SGHVS; CDR2 reads FNYEAQ. CDR3 size: 15 residues. CDR3: CASSLNQGENEKLFF. CDR3 in DNA: TGTGCCAGCAGCTTAAACCAGGGGGAGAATGAAAAACTGTTTTTT.

The CDR3 reads CASSLDPGSYNSPLHF. CDR3 DNA sequence: TGTGCCAGCAGCTTAGACCCAGGGTCCTATAATTCACCCCTCCACTTT. The chain recombines TRBV7-3 with TRBJ1-6; weak D call: TRBD1 (5 bases). The germline V and J ends were trimmed by 2 bases and 1 base, with 9 bases remaining between them. The germline V gene encodes CDR1 SGHTA and CDR2 FQGTGA. This CDR3 spans 16 amino acids.

The chain joins TRBV5-1 to TRBJ2-7; TRBD1 aligns across 10 bases. The junction had 8 bases not matched to a gene; V was cut back by 2 bases and J by 3 bases. CDR1 and CDR2 from the germline V gene are SGHRS and YFSETQ. The CDR3 contains 16 residues. The CDR3 nucleotides read TGCGCCAGCAGCTTTGGGACAGGGGCCGACCTCTACGAGCAGTACTTC. Translation: CASSFGTGADLYEQYF.

V is TRBV11-3 and J is TRBJ2-2, with 16 positions matching TRBD2. The CDR3 extends over 17 amino acids. After removal of 5 bases from V and 7 bases from J, the junction contained 7 bases not matched to a gene. Germline lookup yields CDR1 SGHNT and CDR2 YENEEA. DNA of the CDR3: TGTGCCAGCAGCCGCGGGACTAGCGGGGGGGCTGGCGGGGAGCTGTTTTTT. Its protein is CASSRGTSGGAGGELFF. Using reference TRBV11-3 and TRBJ2-2 for the parts outside the CDR3, the full variable domain is EAGVVQSPRYKIIEKKQPVAFWCNPISGHNTLYWYLQNLGQGPELLIRYENEEAVDDSQLPKDRFSAERLKGVDSTLKIQPAELGDSAVYLCASSRGTSGGAGGELFFGEGSRLTVL.

The chain uses TRBV2 and TRBJ1-5; a weak D match, TRBD1 (5 bases). Germline V lookup: CDR1 SNHLY, CDR2 FYNNEI. The CDR3 is 15 amino acids. Trimming cost V 2 bases and J 0 bases, with 8 bases left between them. The CDR3 reads CASSERTSSNQPQHF. The CDR3 coding sequence is TGTGCCAGCAGTGAAAGGACAAGTAGCAATCAGCCCCAGCATTTT.

The chain employs TRBV5-1 and TRBJ2-3, with D possibly matching TRBD1 (6 bases). Germline values: CDR1 SGHRS, CDR2 YFSETQ. Trimming took 0 bases from V and 5 from J, leaving 16 bases between them. CDR3 length: 16 residues. The CDR3: CASSLAEGVAGDTQYF. CDR3 DNA: TGCGCCAGCAGCTTGGCCGAGGGGGTAGCTGGAGATACGCAGTATTTT.

This rearrangement joins TRBV7-3 to TRBJ2-2; perhaps TRBD2 as D (6 bases). Trimming left V 6 bases short and J 7 bases short, with 12 bases between. There are 13 residues in the CDR3. Germline CDR1 is SGHTA and CDR2 is FQGTGA. The CDR3 protein is CASSSLADGELFF. DNA of the CDR3: TGTGCCAGCAGTTCATTAGCGGACGGGGAGCTGTTTTTT.